Presented here are 11 T cell receptor beta chains from one specimen sequenced in a study of blood T cell repertoires in COVID-19. Clones were sequenced by immunoSEQ multiplex PCR, and TCRdb holds only the in-frame ones, with some missing. The table lists about 250,000 clones, more than 70% of them singletons. The sequencing input was peripheral blood. These receptors were taken from a woman between 35 and 50 years old who had recovered from COVID-19.

The V call is TRBV4-3, the J call TRBJ2-1, with 13 bases fitting TRBD2. V lost 0 bases, J lost 2 bases, and 10 bases stayed unmatched. The CDR3 is 20 residues long. Germline lookup yields CDR1 LGHNA and CDR2 YSLEER. CDR3 loop: CASSQDRGLAGTGPYNEQFF. The CDR3 coding sequence is TGCGCCAGCAGCCAAGATCGGGGACTAGCGGGAACCGGGCCCTACAATGAGCAGTTCTTC.

The chain links TRBV7-3 to TRBJ1-4; D possibly corresponds to TRBD1 (6 bases). Trimming shortened V by 5 bases and J by 3 bases, and 25 bases separated the two germline ends. CDR3 length equals 19 residues. Per the germline V gene, CDR1 is SGHTA and CDR2 is FQGTGA. CDR3 residues: CASSTMGLTGRPSNEKLFF. For the CDR3, the DNA is TGTGCCAGCAGCACCATGGGTCTGACAGGCCGCCCATCTAATGAAAAACTGTTTTTT.

V is TRBV6-1 and J is TRBJ2-1; 13 nucleotides agree with TRBD2. Trimming at V came to 4 bases and at J to 6 bases, leaving 6 bases not matched to a gene. This CDR3 has 16 amino acids. Germline V gene data show CDR1 as MNHNS and CDR2 as SASEGT. The CDR3 sequence: CASSAGTSGKSNEQFF. The CDR3 DNA reads as TGTGCCAGCAGTGCCGGGACTAGCGGGAAGAGCAATGAGCAGTTCTTC.

The chain has TRBV10-3 and TRBJ1-5, with no clear D. Trimming shortened V by 6 bases and J by 3 bases, and 3 bases separated the two germline ends. The CDR3 sequence is 11 residues long. Germline CDR1 reads ENHRY; CDR2 reads SYGVKD. The CDR3 DNA reads as TGTGCCATCAGGTACAATCAGCCCCAGCATTTT. As protein: CAIRYNQPQHF.

The chain links TRBV7-9 to TRBJ2-7, with 7 nucleotides matching TRBD1. The V and J ends lost 3 bases and 1 base, in that order; junction bases with no gene match: 9. Germline values: CDR1 SEHNR, CDR2 FQNEAQ (reference sequence). The CDR3 loop spans 16 amino acids. The CDR3 protein is CASSFPDREGSYEQYF. The CDR3 DNA sequence: TGTGCCAGCAGCTTCCCCGACAGGGAAGGGTCCTACGAGCAGTACTTC.

The V and J genes are TRBV10-3 and TRBJ1-3; D remains unclear. The CDR3 consists of 14 residues. CDR1 and CDR2 from the germline V gene are ENHRY and SYGVKD. Trimming cost V 0 bases and J 1 base, with 4 bases left between them. The CDR3 region has the DNA TGTGCCATCAGTGAGTCCACATCTGGAAACACCATATATTTT. It yields the protein CAISESTSGNTIYF.

V gene TRBV4-1 combines with J gene TRBJ1-5; 7 positions match TRBD1. V shed 2 bases and J 7 bases; nucleotides not matched to a gene: 14. Germline V gene lookup returns CDR1 MGHRA and CDR2 YSYEKL. The CDR3 is made up of 17 amino acids. The CDR3 is CASSQLPRGGGIQPQHF. The CDR3 DNA reads as TGCGCCAGCAGCCAACTGCCCCGCGGAGGGGGCATCCAGCCCCAGCATTTT.

The chain joins TRBV30 to TRBJ2-7; D possibly corresponds to TRBD2 (6 bases). The CDR3 has 11 amino acids. Deletions cut 4 bases from V and 3 bases from J, with 7 bases between. The germline V gene has CDR1 GTSNPN and CDR2 SVGIG (reference sequence). CDR3 in amino acids: CAWMRDYEQYF. CDR3 sequence (DNA): TGTGCCTGGATGCGGGACTACGAGCAGTACTTC.

The chain couples TRBV7-3 to TRBJ2-1, with D unresolved. V lost 6 bases to trimming and J lost 10 bases, with 10 bases between them. Looked up from germline, CDR1 is SGHTA and CDR2 is FQGTGA. The CDR3 is 11 amino acids. CDR3 protein: CASRLFGEQFF. The CDR3 DNA reads as TGTGCCAGCAGACTCTTCGGGGAGCAGTTCTTC.

The chain employs TRBV6-2 or TRBV6-3 and TRBJ1-2; tentative D call: TRBD1 (5 bases). CDR3 length equals 16 residues. Looked up from germline, CDR1 is MNHEY and CDR2 is SVGEGT. The V end lost 2 bases, the J end lost 8 bases, and 21 bases lay between the germline ends. The CDR3 spells CASSYDGVQTTAGYTF. As DNA, the CDR3 is TGTGCCAGCAGTTACGATGGGGTCCAAACGACAGCAGGCTACACCTTC.

The gene calls are TRBV28 and TRBJ2-2, with a possible D match to TRBD2 (7 bases). The CDR3 extends over 16 amino acids. Deletions cut 6 bases from V and 8 bases from J, with 22 bases between. CDR1 MDHEN and CDR2 SYDVKM come from the germline V gene. The CDR3 sequence: CASSRAGHQAAGELFF. The CDR3 DNA reads TGTGCCAGCAGCCGAGCGGGACACCAGGCGGCGGGGGAGCTGTTTTTT.